Presented here are 26 T cell receptor beta chains from one specimen sequenced in a study of blood T cell repertoires in COVID-19. Produced via immunoSEQ multiplex PCR; TCRdb's table is partial and in-frame only. The sample holds 80,000 to 85,000 clones, about 86% seen once. Material for sequencing was peripheral blood. The receptors come from a woman older than 75 with acute or convalescent COVID-19.

V and J are TRBV18 and TRBJ1-2, with D possibly being TRBD1 (5 bases). The V end lost 2 bases, the J end lost 2 bases, and 9 bases lay between the germline ends. The germline gives CDR1 KGHSH, CDR2 LQKENI. The CDR3 covers 14 residues. This chain's CDR3 is CASSPTTENYGYTF. The CDR3 DNA reads TGTGCCAGCTCACCAACGACAGAGAACTATGGCTACACCTTC.

V usage is TRBV25-1 and J usage is TRBJ1-6; 10 nucleotides line up with TRBD1. Germline-derived CDR1 and CDR2 are MGHDK and SYGVNS. Trimming at V came to 9 bases and at J to 9 bases, leaving 11 bases not matched to a gene. The CDR3 loop spans 15 amino acids. CDR3 amino acids: CASRPPGQGTSPLHF. The CDR3 nucleotides are TGTGCCAGTAGACCCCCGGGACAGGGGACTTCACCCCTCCACTTT.

In DNA, the CDR3 is TGTGCCACCCCCCGAAAGAGGGAGGGCCCCAATGAGCAGTTCTTC. The encoded protein is CATPRKREGPNEQFF. The chain links TRBV24-1 to TRBJ2-1; 7 bases align to TRBD2. CDR1 and CDR2 from the germline V gene are KGHDR and SFDVKD. CDR3 length: 15 amino acids. With 9 bases clipped from V and 6 bases from J, the junction kept 13 bases outside the gene matches.

Only one count was recorded for this clone. This chain uses TRBV11-2 with TRBJ1-3; D is undetermined. CDR1 SGHAT and CDR2 FQNNGV come from the germline V gene. The CDR3 is 17 amino acids. Trimming took 2 bases from V and 0 from J, leaving 14 bases between them. CDR3 nucleotide sequence: TGTGCCAGCAGCTTAAACCCAGGCCTGATCTCTGGAAACACCATATATTTT. Its translation is CASSLNPGLISGNTIYF.

The chain links TRBV19 to TRBJ1-1; 9 nucleotides agree with TRBD1. The CDR3 contains 14 residues. With 4 bases clipped from V and 4 bases from J, the junction kept 4 bases outside the gene matches. CDR1 LNHDA and CDR2 SQIVND come from the germline V gene (reference sequence). This CDR3 reads CASSTRQGVTEAFF. DNA for the CDR3: TGTGCCAGTAGTACACGACAGGGGGTCACTGAAGCTTTCTTT.

The J gene is TRBJ2-1, the V gene TRBV7-3; the D gene is possibly TRBD2 (5 bases). The V and J ends lost 0 bases and 0 bases respectively, with 6 bases between them. CDR1 is SGHTA and CDR2 is FQGTGA in the germline V gene. This CDR3 is 15 amino acids long. The CDR3 DNA reads TGTGCCAGCAGCTTAACTAGCGCCTCCTACAATGAGCAGTTCTTC. It encodes CASSLTSASYNEQFF.

The chain employs TRBV19 and TRBJ1-2; 7 positions agree with TRBD1. The trim removed 7 bases at V and 0 bases at J, leaving 5 bases unmatched. Germline lookup yields CDR1 LNHDA and CDR2 SQIVND (reference sequence). The CDR3 is 14 amino acids. CDR3 residues: CASTDRPANYGYTF. In DNA form, the CDR3 reads TGTGCCAGTACGGACAGGCCAGCTAACTATGGCTACACCTTC.

The V gene is TRBV6-1, the J gene TRBJ1-5; D is unclear. The CDR3 runs 14 residues. The germline gives CDR1 MNHNS, CDR2 SASEGT. The germline V and J ends were trimmed by 1 base and 4 bases, with 8 bases remaining between them. CDR3 loop: CASSEGALNQPQHF. In nucleotides, the CDR3 is TGTGCCAGCAGTGAAGGGGCCCTAAATCAGCCCCAGCATTTT.

The V call is TRBV2, the J call TRBJ1-4, with 7 bases matching TRBD1. V gave up 3 bases and J gave up 7 bases; unmatched junction bases: 11. CDR1 and CDR2 from the germline V gene are SNHLY and FYNNEI. The CDR3 length is 16 residues. CDR3 in amino acids: CASSEKEGARSEKLFF. The CDR3 DNA follows: TGTGCCAGCAGTGAGAAGGAGGGGGCGCGGAGTGAAAAACTGTTTTTT.

The chain links TRBV6-5 to TRBJ2-4, with 8 bases lining up with TRBD1. The CDR3 is 13 amino acids. CDR1 MNHEY and CDR2 SVGAGI come from the germline V gene. J gave up 7 bases and V 6 bases, and 5 bases lay outside the gene matches. CDR3 nucleotide sequence: TGTGCCAGCAGGGATACAGGGGGGAACATTCAGTACTTC. It translates to CASRDTGGNIQYF.

The chain has TRBV11-3 and TRBJ2-4; D is undetermined. This CDR3 spans 14 amino acids. Germline CDR1 SGHNT, CDR2 YENEEA. V lost 6 bases to trimming and J lost 4 bases, with 13 bases between them. CDR3 sequence reads: CASSLLTGKNIQYF. The CDR3 DNA reads as TGTGCCAGCAGTCTACTGACTGGGAAAAACATTCAGTACTTC.

The chain recombines TRBV18 with TRBJ2-7, with 10 bases that match TRBD2. V was clipped by 6 bases and J by 4 bases; unmatched bases: 9. Per germline, CDR1 KGHSH and CDR2 LQKENI. CDR3 size: 15 residues. The CDR3 coding sequence is TGTGCCAGCTCGGCCCCGAGCGGGGGGGATTACGAGCAGTACTTC. This translates into CASSAPSGGDYEQYF.

The rearrangement joins TRBV19 to TRBJ2-3; TRBD2 might be the D (5 bases). V was trimmed by 6 bases and J by 4 bases, leaving 11 bases between them. There are 13 residues in the CDR3. Germline values: CDR1 LNHDA, CDR2 SQIVND (reference sequence). The CDR3 nucleotides read TGTGCCAGTAGACCCACCGGGGCAGATACGCAGTATTTT. Its protein product is CASRPTGADTQYF.

This chain uses TRBV9 with TRBJ1-2, with D perhaps matching TRBD1 (6 bases). The germline V gene encodes CDR1 SGDLS and CDR2 YYNGEE. The CDR3 totals 17 residues. V lost 3 bases to trimming and J lost 2 bases, with 20 bases between them. The CDR3 loop is CASSGVAGVRGNYGYTF. In DNA form, the CDR3 reads TGTGCCAGCAGCGGCGTAGCGGGGGTCAGGGGAAACTATGGCTACACCTTC. The variable domain in full, completed from reference TRBV9 and TRBJ1-2, reads DSGVTQTPKHLITATGQRVTLRCSPRSGDLSVYWYQQSLDQGLQFLIQYYNGEERAKGNILERFSAQQFPDLHSELNLSSLELGDSALYFCASSGVAGVRGNYGYTFGSGTRLTVV.

V gene TRBV12-5 combines with J gene TRBJ2-5, with TRBD1 identical over 9 bases. V lost 3 bases, J lost 5 bases, and 4 bases stayed unmatched. The CDR3 has 14 amino acids. CDR1 LGHNT and CDR2 FRNRAP come from the germline V gene. CDR3 DNA: TGTGCTAGTGGTTTCTCCGGGACAGGGGAGACCCAGTACTTC. Its protein is CASGFSGTGETQYF.

This clone was found a few times. This rearrangement joins TRBV24-1 to TRBJ2-1; 11 positions match TRBD2. Germline V gene sequence: CDR1 KGHDR, CDR2 SFDVKD. V trimming: 5 bases; J trimming: 4 bases; junction bases outside the gene matches: 3. This CDR3 has 15 residues. In DNA form, the CDR3 reads TGTGCCACCAGTGGTCTAGCGGGAGGTTACAATGAGCAGTTCTTC. As protein: CATSGLAGGYNEQFF.

V is TRBV4-1 and J is TRBJ1-4; TRBD1 matches at 8 bases. Unmatched junction bases numbered 11, after V lost 0 bases and J lost 5 bases. The CDR3 sequence is 18 residues long. CDR1 is MGHRA, CDR2 YSYEKL, per germline. CDR3 loop: CASSQELAQGVYNEKLFF. The CDR3 coding sequence is TGCGCCAGCAGCCAAGAGCTTGCACAGGGGGTCTACAATGAAAAACTGTTTTTT.

V and J are TRBV5-5 and TRBJ2-5; 8 nucleotides line up with TRBD1. CDR3 length equals 17 residues. Germline CDR1 SGHKS, CDR2 YYEKEE (reference sequence). Trimming took 0 bases from V and 5 from J; bases not matched to a gene: 12. Here the CDR3 reads CASSLVKIQGGFETQYF. CDR3 sequence (DNA): TGTGCCAGCAGCTTGGTTAAGATACAGGGGGGATTTGAGACCCAGTACTTC.

The V gene is TRBV3-1 (or the pseudogene TRBV3-2), the J gene TRBJ2-1, with 8 bases matching TRBD2. Germline V gene sequence: CDR1 LGHDT, CDR2 YNNKEL (reference sequence). With V trimmed by 5 bases and J by 4 bases, 7 bases remained unmatched. The CDR3 runs to 15 residues. This chain's CDR3 is CASSGSGRDYNEQFF. CDR3 coding DNA: TGTGCCAGCAGCGGGAGCGGGAGAGATTACAATGAGCAGTTCTTC.

This chain connects TRBV16 to TRBJ2-7, with D maybe TRBD1 (6 bases). The V gene's germline CDR1 is KGHSY and CDR2 FQNENV. Trimming left V 3 bases short and J 6 bases short, with 9 bases between. The CDR3 spans 12 residues. CDR3 in DNA: TGTGCCAGCAGCCAGACAGGATCCGAGCAGTACTTC. Its protein product is CASSQTGSEQYF.

The chain combines TRBV7-3 with TRBJ1-2; maybe TRBD1 (5 bases). The CDR3 contains 14 residues. Trimming pared 2 bases from V and 7 bases from J, leaving 14 bases between. Germline loops: CDR1 SGHTA, CDR2 FQGTGA. The CDR3 region has the DNA TGTGCCAGCAGCTTACAAGGGGAGGGTGGTGGCTACACCTTC. Amino acids: CASSLQGEGGGYTF.

On this clone itself: One end of the junction does not line up with germline, which may come from a read error. The CDR3 DNA reads TGTGCCCGCAGTGAAAGGCGCGGGGGGGGAACCGGGGAGCTGTTTTTT. This codes for CARSERRGGGTGELFF. The rearrangement joins TRBV2 to TRBJ2-2; 9 bases agree with TRBD2. The CDR3 runs 16 residues. From germline, CDR1 is SNHLY and CDR2 FYNNEI. The full variable domain, completed using reference TRBV2 and TRBJ2-2, is EPEVTQTPSHQVTQMGQEVILRCVPISNHLYFYWYRQILGQKVEFLVSFYNNEISEKSEIFDDQFSVERPDGSNFTLKIRSTKLEDSAMYFCARSERRGGGTGELFFGEGSRLTVL.

This clone has just one count. The V and J genes are TRBV19 and TRBJ2-1; 9 bases are a match to TRBD2. This CDR3 is 14 amino acids long. Trimming took 7 bases from V and 4 from J; bases not matched to a gene: 5. From germline, CDR1 is LNHDA and CDR2 SQIVND (reference sequence). The CDR3 here is CASNAAGGYNEQFF. The CDR3 DNA reads as TGTGCCAGTAACGCTGCGGGAGGGTACAATGAGCAGTTCTTC.

The gene calls are TRBV6-5 and TRBJ1-1; D remains unclear. V was pared by 7 bases and J by 0 bases, with 3 bases between. The CDR3 has 11 amino acids. Per the germline V gene, CDR1 is MNHEY and CDR2 is SVGAGI. Written as DNA, the CDR3 is TGTGCCAGCACAATGAACACTGAAGCTTTCTTT. It encodes CASTMNTEAFF.

The rearrangement links TRBV11-2 to TRBJ2-3; 7 bases align to TRBD2. The V gene end was trimmed by 1 base and the J gene end by 6 bases; junction bases not matched to a gene: 7. Germline-derived CDR1 and CDR2 are SGHAT and FQNNGV. The CDR3 is 15 amino acids. The CDR3 DNA reads TGTGCCAGCAGCTTAGTCGGGGGGAAGGGGGATACGCAGTATTTT. Translated, it gives CASSLVGGKGDTQYF.

The gene calls are TRBV5-8 and TRBJ1-2; no definite D call. V dropped 2 bases and J dropped 2 bases, with 4 bases sitting between them. Germline assignment: CDR1 SGHTS and CDR2 YDEGEE. CDR3 length: 12 residues. This chain's CDR3 is CASSLQNYGYTF. CDR3 nucleotides: TGTGCCAGCAGCTTACAGAACTATGGCTACACCTTC.